The 19 T cell receptor beta chains listed next were all sequenced from one sample in a study of blood T cell repertoires in COVID-19 (dated by TCRdb to 2018 to 2021). Libraries were built with the immunoSEQ multiplex PCR assay. What TCRdb holds here is the immuneACCESS table cut down to in-frame rearrangements. Part of the clones is not present; checked against another copy, under half of the missing clones reflect an unresolved V gene, and the others are unexplained. The sample data list fewer than 500,000 clones, and 88% of these were observed just once. The ten largest clones capture 0.9% to 1% of the sample. Source material: PBMCs or T cells enriched from blood (not recorded which). Receptors were obtained from a young woman with acute COVID-19.

The chain combines TRBV19 with TRBJ1-6; D not certain. Germline V gene data show CDR1 as LNHDA and CDR2 as SQIVND (reference sequence). This CDR3 has 13 amino acids. V was trimmed by 8 bases and J by 7 bases, leaving 12 bases between them. CDR3: CASSGYQNSPLHF. CDR3 DNA sequence: TGTGCCAGTTCGGGATACCAAAATTCACCCCTCCACTTT.

The chain uses TRBV19 and TRBJ1-6, with 8 bases lining up with TRBD1. The CDR3 spans 14 residues. From germline, CDR1 is LNHDA and CDR2 SQIVND (reference sequence). V trimming: 4 bases; J trimming: 7 bases; junction bases outside the gene matches: 3. The DNA for the CDR3 is TGTGCCAGTAGTACCACAGGGGGAAATTCACCCCTCCACTTT. Encoded protein: CASSTTGGNSPLHF.

The J gene is TRBJ1-1, the V gene TRBV2; weak D call: TRBD1 (6 bases). The CDR3 consists of 14 residues. Germline values: CDR1 SNHLY, CDR2 FYNNEI. The CDR3 sequence is CASGGRRENTEAFF. In nucleotides, the CDR3 is TGTGCAAGCGGGGGCAGGCGAGAGAACACTGAAGCTTTCTTT.

This rearrangement joins TRBV6-5 to TRBJ2-7; D is possibly TRBD2 (5 bases). The CDR3 has 13 amino acids. Germline V gene data show CDR1 as MNHEY and CDR2 as SVGAGI. Between the trimmed V and J ends, which lost 6 bases and 4 bases, there was a span of 13 bases. CDR3: CASRKGSGYEQYF. CDR3 nucleotides: TGTGCCAGCAGAAAAGGCTCGGGGTACGAGCAGTACTTC.

The rearrangement links TRBV23-1 to TRBJ1-1, with D tentatively TRBD1 (5 bases). TRBV23-1 is classed as an ORF, of uncertain function. The ends were cut back, 11 bases at V and 3 bases at J, with 13 bases in the middle. The CDR3 covers 12 residues. DNA for the CDR3: TGCGCCCGGCCGGGGGAGGACACTGAAGCTTTCTTT. Residues: CARPGEDTEAFF.

V usage is TRBV7-9 and J usage is TRBJ1-1; perhaps TRBD1 as D (6 bases). Trimming left V 5 bases short and J 0 bases short, with 19 bases between. The CDR3 runs to 17 residues. Germline V gives CDR1 SEHNR, CDR2 FQNEAQ (reference sequence). In DNA, the CDR3 is TGTGCCAGCAGCCGACAGGCCTCGAAGACTATGAACACTGAAGCTTTCTTT. Translating it yields CASSRQASKTMNTEAFF. Supplemented by reference TRBV7-9 and TRBJ1-1, the full variable domain reads DTGVSQNPRHKITKRGQNVTFRCDPISEHNRLYWYRQTLGQGPEFLTYFQNEAQLEKSRLLSDRFSAERPKGSFSTLEIQRTEQGDSAMYLCASSRQASKTMNTEAFFGQGTRLTVV.

CDR3 protein: CASRVGLGGSGANVLTF. CDR3 DNA sequence: TGTGCCAGCAGGGTGGGCTTAGGGGGCTCTGGGGCCAACGTCCTGACTTTC. The chain links TRBV7-9 to TRBJ2-6; the D gene is possibly TRBD1 (6 bases). Germline CDR1 reads SEHNR; CDR2 reads FQNEAQ (reference sequence). The CDR3 consists of 17 residues. Deletions cut 6 bases from V and 0 bases from J, with 15 bases between. The variable domain in full, completed from reference TRBV7-9 and TRBJ2-6, reads DTGVSQNPRHKITKRGQNVTFRCDPISEHNRLYWYRQTLGQGPEFLTYFQNEAQLEKSRLLSDRFSAERPKGSFSTLEIQRTEQGDSAMYLCASRVGLGGSGANVLTFGAGSRLTVL.

This clone was observed a few times. The chain couples TRBV18 to TRBJ2-2, with 8 bases aligning to TRBD1. Germline values: CDR1 KGHSH, CDR2 LQKENI. V shed 4 bases and J 4 bases; nucleotides not matched to a gene: 5. This CDR3 region has 15 residues. CDR3: CASSRTGTSTGELFF. The CDR3 DNA reads as TGTGCCAGCTCACGGACAGGGACGAGCACCGGGGAGCTGTTTTTT.

CDR3 loop: CASSWGDGTGELFF. The CDR3 DNA sequence: TGCGCCAGCAGCTGGGGCGATGGCACCGGGGAGCTGTTTTTT. The chain is built from TRBV5-1 and TRBJ2-2, with D possibly matching TRBD1 (5 bases). The germline gives CDR1 SGHRS, CDR2 YFSETQ. This CDR3 has 14 residues. V lost 3 bases to trimming and J lost 4 bases, with 10 bases between them. Together with reference TRBV5-1 and TRBJ2-2, the CDR3 gives the full variable domain: KAGVTQTPRYLIKTRGQQVTLSCSPISGHRSVSWYQQTPGQGLQFLFEYFSETQRNKGNFPGRFSGRQFSNSRSEMNVSTLELGDSALYLCASSWGDGTGELFFGEGSRLTVL.

The gene calls are TRBV3-1 (or the pseudogene TRBV3-2) and TRBJ1-4; D possibly corresponds to TRBD1 (6 bases). There are 16 residues in the CDR3. Germline V gene data show CDR1 as LGHDT and CDR2 as YNNKEL (reference sequence). Trimming cost V 4 bases and J 8 bases, with 20 bases left between them. The chain's CDR3 is CASSLGERGCREKLFF. The CDR3 DNA reads TGTGCCAGCAGCCTTGGGGAGAGGGGGTGTAGAGAAAAACTGTTTTTT.

In this sample, this clone turned up a few times. The rearrangement joins TRBV18 to TRBJ2-7; 10 nucleotides line up with TRBD2. Germline V gene sequence: CDR1 KGHSH, CDR2 LQKENI. This CDR3 contains 19 residues. V lost 6 bases to trimming and J lost 6 bases; unmatched junction nucleotides: 23. The CDR3 DNA sequence: TGTGCCAGCTCCTCACTCCGTGCTAGCGGGGGCCAGAGGGTCGGCGAGCAGTACTTC. It codes for CASSSLRASGGQRVGEQYF.

The V call is TRBV5-1, the J call TRBJ1-5, with a possible D match to TRBD1 (6 bases). The CDR3 covers 15 residues. The germline V gene has CDR1 SGHRS and CDR2 YFSETQ. Trimming removed 1 base at V and 5 bases at J, with 13 bases between. In DNA, the CDR3 is TGCGCCAGCAGCTTGTGGGGGGGCAACGATCAGCCCCAGCATTTT. Amino acids: CASSLWGGNDQPQHF.

The gene calls are TRBV18 and TRBJ1-5; 8 bases are a match to TRBD1. V dropped 1 base and J dropped 4; count of bases not matched to a gene: 9. Germline V CDR1 and CDR2: KGHSH, LQKENI. The CDR3 runs to 17 residues. In DNA form, the CDR3 reads TGTGCCAGCTCACCACTGTCCGGGACAGGTATGAATCAGCCCCAGCATTTT. Translation gives CASSPLSGTGMNQPQHF.

The rearrangement joins TRBV12-3 or TRBV12-4 to TRBJ2-5, with a tentative D call TRBD1 (6 bases). V lost 4 bases and J 5 bases, leaving 11 bases between the germline ends. The CDR3 is 13 residues long. The DNA for the CDR3 is TGTGCCAGCAGTTCCCCAGGGGCGGAGACCCAGTACTTC. Translation gives CASSSPGAETQYF.

The gene calls are TRBV10-1 and TRBJ1-4; TRBD1 matches 7 bases. J was trimmed by 5 bases and V by 8 bases; bases with no gene match: 11. The CDR3 length is 15 residues. Per the germline V gene, CDR1 is WNHNN and CDR2 is SYGVQD (reference sequence). CDR3 nucleotide sequence: TGCGCCAGCTCGGCAGGGGGTACAGAGAATGAAAAACTGTTTTTT. Translated: CASSAGGTENEKLFF.

The rearrangement links TRBV12-2 to TRBJ1-5. TRBV12-2 is a pseudogene. The CDR3 length is 17 residues. The CDR3 DNA is TGTGCAAGTCGCTTAGATAATGCGGGGGCGTGGAGTCAGCCCCAGCATTTT. This sequence encodes CASRLDNAGAWSQPQHF.

The chain links TRBV4-3 to TRBJ1-2; 7 nucleotides line up with TRBD1. CDR3 length: 13 residues. Germline V gene sequence: CDR1 LGHNA, CDR2 YSLEER. After removal of 4 bases from V and 4 bases from J, the junction contained 3 bases not matched to a gene. The CDR3 is CASSRDRAYGYTF. The CDR3 region has the DNA TGCGCCAGCAGCCGGGACAGAGCCTATGGCTACACCTTC.

The CDR3 coding sequence is TGTGCCAGCAGTGAGCAGGGTTACATTGGAAACACCATATATTTT. Residues: CASSEQGYIGNTIYF. The chain is built from TRBV6-1 and TRBJ1-3; D might be TRBD1 (5 bases). CDR1 is MNHNS and CDR2 is SASEGT in the germline V gene. The CDR3 spans 15 residues. The V and J ends lost 3 bases and 3 bases respectively, with 12 bases between them.

This chain connects TRBV9 to TRBJ1-1; D might be TRBD1 (5 bases). CDR3 size: 14 residues. Deletions cut 0 bases from V and 10 bases from J, with 16 bases between. Germline V gene lookup returns CDR1 SGDLS and CDR2 YYNGEE. CDR3 nucleotides: TGTGCCAGCAGCGTAGGATTTTCCCCGGGGGGAGCTTTCTTT. The encoded protein is CASSVGFSPGGAFF. Together with reference TRBV9 and TRBJ1-1, the CDR3 gives the full variable domain: DSGVTQTPKHLITATGQRVTLRCSPRSGDLSVYWYQQSLDQGLQFLIQYYNGEERAKGNILERFSAQQFPDLHSELNLSSLELGDSALYFCASSVGFSPGGAFFGQGTRLTVV.